This T cell receptor (beta chain) was sequenced during a study of T cells in narcolepsy. Study findings and constraints: Comparing one patient's CSF and blood CD4+ clonotypes highlighted HCRT- and TRIB2-specific autoreactive clonotypes. In some patient and control memory CD4+ samples, autoreactive clones were absent.

Germline CDR1 and CDR2: ENHRY and SYGVKD. Trimming took 10 bases from V and 5 from J; bases not matched to a gene: 10. This CDR3 region has 14 residues. Turning to this clone: Its antigen is still unknown.

Here immunoSEQ multiplex PCR was the method, and the copy in TCRdb shows in-frame clones only, minus some. The data hold about 21,000 clones, with about 90% observed a single time. This TCR came from a human donor with narcolepsy. Input material: CD45RA- memory CD4+ T cells from PBMCs. The gene calls are TRBV10-3 and TRBJ2-3, with TRBD2 matching 9 bases. CDR3 loop: CATGYSGSVDTQYF. DNA for the CDR3: TGTGCCACCGGGTATAGCGGGAGTGTAGATACGCAGTATTTT.